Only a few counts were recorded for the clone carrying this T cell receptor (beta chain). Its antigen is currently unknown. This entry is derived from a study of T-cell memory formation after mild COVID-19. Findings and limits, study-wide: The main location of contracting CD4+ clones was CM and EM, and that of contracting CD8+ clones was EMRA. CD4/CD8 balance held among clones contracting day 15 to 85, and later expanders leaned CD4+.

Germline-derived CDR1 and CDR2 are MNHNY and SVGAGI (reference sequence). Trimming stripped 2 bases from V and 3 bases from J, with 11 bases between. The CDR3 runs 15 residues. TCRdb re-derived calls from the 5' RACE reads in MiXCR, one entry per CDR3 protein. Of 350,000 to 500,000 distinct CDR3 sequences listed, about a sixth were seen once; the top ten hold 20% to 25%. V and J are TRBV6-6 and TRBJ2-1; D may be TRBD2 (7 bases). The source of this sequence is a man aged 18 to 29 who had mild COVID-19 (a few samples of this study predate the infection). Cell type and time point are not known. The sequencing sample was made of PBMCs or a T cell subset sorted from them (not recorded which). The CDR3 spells CASSYGGGLYNEQFF. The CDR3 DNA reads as TGTGCCAGCAGTTACGGGGGGGGCCTCTACAATGAGCAGTTCTTC.